A selection of T cell receptor beta chains follows, all from one sample in a study of shared clonotypes between healthy human individuals. Assay used: immunoSEQ multiplex PCR; TCRdb lists only in-frame clones, some missing. Counted here are 2 million to 2.5 million clones, 90% to 95% occurring once; the ten biggest clones make up 0.36%. Sequencing was carried out using naive CD4+ T cells from PBMCs. The receptors shown here come from a man younger than 35 in good health. Some clones in this sample may be carry-over from other donors' samples. Each CDR3 is given with its conserved first and last residue. Each record gives: clone size, V gene, J gene, D gene, CDR3 protein, CDR3 DNA. The D gene is left open where the match is weak. For some rows the clone size is stated as once, few or many, or as a class when expanded; others skip it.

clone_size: .; v_call: TRBV5-1; j_call: TRBJ2-7; d_call: TRBD1; cdr3_aa: CASSLEGTGRYEQYF; cdr3_nt: TGCGCCAGCAGCTTGGAAGGGACAGGGCGTTACGAGCAGTACTTC
clone_size: .; v_call: TRBV28; j_call: TRBJ2-2; d_call: .; cdr3_aa: CASSLLRNTGELFF; cdr3_nt: TGTGCCAGCAGTTTACTTAGGAACACCGGGGAGCTGTTTTTT
clone_size: .; v_call: TRBV5-8; j_call: TRBJ2-3; d_call: TRBD2; cdr3_aa: CASRAGVTDTQYF; cdr3_nt: TGTGCCAGCCGAGCGGGAGTCACAGATACGCAGTATTTT
clone_size: .; v_call: TRBV5-1; j_call: TRBJ2-7; d_call: TRBD1; cdr3_aa: CASSLGGTGAYEQYF; cdr3_nt: TGCGCCAGCAGCTTGGGTGGGACAGGGGCCTACGAGCAGTACTTC
clone_size: .; v_call: TRBV2; j_call: TRBJ1-5; d_call: TRBD1; cdr3_aa: CASSGGQEVRGPQHF; cdr3_nt: TGTGCCAGCAGTGGGGGACAGGAGGTCAGGGGGCCCCAGCATTTT
clone_size: .; v_call: TRBV6-5; j_call: TRBJ2-7; d_call: .; cdr3_aa: CASSYSRTSYEQYF; cdr3_nt: TGTGCCAGCAGTTACTCTAGGACCTCCTACGAGCAGTACTTC
clone_size: .; v_call: TRBV4-2; j_call: TRBJ1-1; d_call: .; cdr3_aa: CASSQPSWNTEAFF; cdr3_nt: TGTGCCAGCAGCCAGCCTAGCTGGAACACTGAAGCTTTCTTT
clone_size: .; v_call: TRBV19; j_call: TRBJ2-4; d_call: .; cdr3_aa: CASSIGDGNIQYF; cdr3_nt: TGTGCCAGTAGTATCGGGGATGGCAACATTCAGTACTTC
clone_size: .; v_call: TRBV7-2; j_call: TRBJ2-3; d_call: .; cdr3_aa: CASSLSDTQYF; cdr3_nt: TGTGCCAGCAGCCTTTCAGATACGCAGTATTTT
clone_size: .; v_call: TRBV7-3; j_call: TRBJ1-1; d_call: TRBD1; cdr3_aa: CASSKRTGAEAFF; cdr3_nt: TGTGCCAGCAGCAAAAGGACAGGGGCCGAAGCTTTCTTT
clone_size: .; v_call: TRBV6-6; j_call: TRBJ1-3; d_call: .; cdr3_aa: CASSPPGNSGNTIYF; cdr3_nt: TGTGCCAGCAGCCCCCCGGGGAACTCTGGAAACACCATATATTTT
clone_size: .; v_call: TRBV29-1; j_call: TRBJ2-2; d_call: TRBD2; cdr3_aa: CSVESLAGVTGELFF; cdr3_nt: TGCAGCGTTGAAAGTCTAGCGGGAGTGACCGGGGAGCTGTTTTTT
clone_size: .; v_call: TRBV5-6; j_call: TRBJ2-7; d_call: .; cdr3_aa: CASSPRGLSIPEQYF; cdr3_nt: TGTGCCAGCAGCCCCCGGGGGTTATCAATCCCTGAGCAGTACTTC
clone_size: .; v_call: TRBV5-1; j_call: TRBJ2-7; d_call: .; cdr3_aa: CASSTLSEAYEQYF; cdr3_nt: TGCGCCAGCAGCACGCTATCGGAGGCCTACGAGCAGTACTTC
clone_size: .; v_call: TRBV5-6; j_call: TRBJ1-2; d_call: .; cdr3_aa: CASTFRENYGYTF; cdr3_nt: TGTGCCAGCACTTTCCGGGAAAACTATGGCTACACCTTC
clone_size: .; v_call: TRBV20-1; j_call: TRBJ1-1; d_call: .; cdr3_aa: CSARPRTEAFF; cdr3_nt: TGCAGTGCCCGACCCAGGACTGAAGCTTTCTTT
clone_size: .; v_call: TRBV5-1; j_call: TRBJ1-1; d_call: .; cdr3_aa: CASSLDKPGTEAFF; cdr3_nt: TGCGCCAGCAGCTTAGACAAGCCCGGCACTGAAGCTTTCTTT
clone_size: .; v_call: TRBV19; j_call: TRBJ1-2; d_call: .; cdr3_aa: CASSIESLGNYGYTF; cdr3_nt: TGTGCCAGTAGTATAGAAAGTTTGGGTAACTATGGCTACACCTTC
clone_size: .; v_call: TRBV30; j_call: TRBJ1-5; d_call: .; cdr3_aa: CAWSGQPNQPQHF; cdr3_nt: TGTGCCTGGAGTGGACAGCCAAATCAGCCCCAGCATTTT
clone_size: .; v_call: TRBV28; j_call: TRBJ2-5; d_call: .; cdr3_aa: CASSPPQMAQYF; cdr3_nt: TGTGCCAGCAGTCCTCCCCAAATGGCCCAGTACTTC
clone_size: once; v_call: TRBV5-1; j_call: TRBJ2-7; d_call: .; cdr3_aa: CASSFSYEQYF; cdr3_nt: TGCGCCAGCAGCTTCAGCTACGAGCAGTACTTC
clone_size: .; v_call: TRBV2; j_call: TRBJ1-4; d_call: .; cdr3_aa: CASSEAFDVRNEKLFF; cdr3_nt: TGTGCCAGCAGTGAAGCGTTTGACGTCAGAAATGAAAAACTGTTTTTT
clone_size: .; v_call: TRBV7-3; j_call: TRBJ1-1; d_call: .; cdr3_aa: CASSLIGQREAFF; cdr3_nt: TGTGCCAGCAGCTTAATCGGGCAGCGCGAAGCTTTCTTT
clone_size: .; v_call: TRBV27; j_call: TRBJ2-1; d_call: TRBD2; cdr3_aa: CASSSRTSGRVYEQFF; cdr3_nt: TGTGCCAGCAGTTCCCGGACTAGCGGGAGGGTATATGAGCAGTTCTTC
clone_size: .; v_call: TRBV6-5; j_call: TRBJ2-2; d_call: TRBD2; cdr3_aa: CASSYHGLADTGELFF; cdr3_nt: TGTGCCAGCAGTTACCACGGACTAGCGGACACCGGGGAGCTGTTTTTT
clone_size: .; v_call: TRBV5-4; j_call: TRBJ2-2; d_call: TRBD2; cdr3_aa: CASSLTGGPNGELFF; cdr3_nt: TGTGCCAGCAGCTTGACGGGAGGGCCGAACGGGGAGCTGTTTTTT
clone_size: .; v_call: TRBV10-3; j_call: TRBJ2-7; d_call: TRBD1; cdr3_aa: CAISETQGQLPYEQYF; cdr3_nt: TGTGCCATCAGTGAGACGCAGGGACAGCTACCCTACGAGCAGTACTTC
clone_size: .; v_call: TRBV7-3; j_call: TRBJ2-1; d_call: TRBD2; cdr3_aa: CASSQGLAGEQFF; cdr3_nt: TGTGCCAGCAGCCAGGGACTAGCGGGTGAGCAGTTCTTC
clone_size: .; v_call: TRBV5-1; j_call: TRBJ2-2; d_call: TRBD1; cdr3_aa: CASSPDRGQLTGELFF; cdr3_nt: TGCGCCAGCAGCCCGGACAGGGGACAACTCACCGGGGAGCTGTTTTTT
clone_size: .; v_call: TRBV7-2; j_call: TRBJ2-7; d_call: .; cdr3_aa: CASSLDRSSYEQYF; cdr3_nt: TGTGCCAGCAGCTTAGACCGAAGCTCCTACGAGCAGTACTTC
clone_size: .; v_call: TRBV25-1; j_call: TRBJ1-1; d_call: .; cdr3_aa: CASVDDQSFTEAFF; cdr3_nt: TGTGCCAGCGTGGATGATCAATCATTCACTGAAGCTTTCTTT
clone_size: .; v_call: TRBV4-2; j_call: TRBJ1-2; d_call: TRBD1; cdr3_aa: CASSQLPGQGSVDYGYTF; cdr3_nt: TGTGCCAGCAGCCAGTTACCGGGACAGGGCTCCGTTGACTATGGCTACACCTTC
clone_size: .; v_call: TRBV18; j_call: TRBJ2-4; d_call: TRBD2; cdr3_aa: CASSPGVGGDIQYF; cdr3_nt: TGTGCCAGCTCACCAGGCGTGGGAGGGGACATTCAGTACTTC
clone_size: .; v_call: TRBV6-4; j_call: TRBJ2-3; d_call: TRBD2; cdr3_aa: CASSVEGGPWDTQYF; cdr3_nt: TGTGCCAGCAGCGTTGAGGGAGGGCCGTGGGATACGCAGTATTTT
clone_size: .; v_call: TRBV28; j_call: TRBJ2-5; d_call: .; cdr3_aa: CASTRGAETQYF; cdr3_nt: TGTGCCAGCACCAGGGGGGCAGAGACCCAGTACTTC
clone_size: .; v_call: TRBV19; j_call: TRBJ2-5; d_call: TRBD1; cdr3_aa: CASTTGTDQETQYF; cdr3_nt: TGTGCCAGTACAACCGGGACAGATCAAGAGACCCAGTACTTC
clone_size: .; v_call: TRBV5-4; j_call: TRBJ2-3; d_call: .; cdr3_aa: CASSLALMGGTDTQYF; cdr3_nt: TGTGCCAGCAGCTTGGCCCTCATGGGCGGCACAGATACGCAGTATTTT
clone_size: .; v_call: TRBV18; j_call: TRBJ2-7; d_call: .; cdr3_aa: CASSPPGRRGNEQYF; cdr3_nt: TGTGCCAGCTCACCACCGGGACGCCGGGGGAACGAGCAGTACTTC
clone_size: .; v_call: TRBV7-3; j_call: TRBJ1-1; d_call: .; cdr3_aa: CASSPGHRAEAFF; cdr3_nt: TGTGCCAGCAGCCCAGGACACCGGGCTGAAGCTTTCTTT
clone_size: .; v_call: TRBV25-1; j_call: TRBJ2-3; d_call: .; cdr3_aa: CASSRRGTPYTDTQYF; cdr3_nt: TGTGCCAGCAGTCGTCGTGGGACGCCCTACACAGATACGCAGTATTTT
clone_size: .; v_call: TRBV27; j_call: TRBJ2-7; d_call: TRBD2; cdr3_aa: CATSWRAGVSYEQYF; cdr3_nt: TGTGCCACCAGTTGGAGAGCGGGAGTCTCCTACGAGCAGTACTTC
clone_size: .; v_call: TRBV18; j_call: TRBJ2-7; d_call: TRBD1; cdr3_aa: CASSQGQGFHEQYF; cdr3_nt: TGTGCCAGCTCACAGGGACAGGGGTTCCACGAGCAGTACTTC
clone_size: .; v_call: TRBV9; j_call: TRBJ2-5; d_call: TRBD2; cdr3_aa: CASSRREAQETQYF; cdr3_nt: TGTGCCAGCAGCAGGCGGGAGGCCCAAGAGACCCAGTACTTC
clone_size: .; v_call: TRBV7-3; j_call: TRBJ1-6; d_call: .; cdr3_aa: CASSPGHTGYNSPLHF; cdr3_nt: TGTGCCAGCAGCCCGGGACACACGGGATATAATTCACCCCTCCACTTT
clone_size: .; v_call: TRBV7-2; j_call: TRBJ1-1; d_call: .; cdr3_aa: CASSLGGGNTEAFF; cdr3_nt: TGTGCCAGCAGCTTAGGAGGGGGGAACACTGAAGCTTTCTTT
clone_size: .; v_call: TRBV5-1; j_call: TRBJ2-1; d_call: .; cdr3_aa: CASRVVSLRDEQFF; cdr3_nt: TGCGCCAGCAGGGTAGTCTCGTTGCGGGACGAGCAGTTCTTC
clone_size: .; v_call: TRBV25-1; j_call: TRBJ2-2; d_call: TRBD1; cdr3_aa: CASSRGQGGNTGELFF; cdr3_nt: TGTGCCAGCTCGCGAGGACAGGGGGGAAACACCGGGGAGCTGTTTTTT